One sample yielded the 6 T cell receptor beta chains listed below, sequenced in a study of blood T cells in healthy people across ages. The use of a sample-barcoded 5' primer and a J-beta primer mix characterized a second PCR of about 7 to 12 cycles. TCRdb used MiXCR to reprocess the 5' RACE reads, holding one entry per CDR3 protein. The sample has more than 550,000 distinct CDR3 sequences, 22% seen once. Sequencing used blood. The source is a man aged 65 to 85 in good health.

The table lists this clonotype with a few counts. The V gene is TRBV6-4, the J gene TRBJ1-2; D is unclear. CDR1 is MRHNA, CDR2 SNTAGT, per germline. The CDR3 totals 11 residues. Trimming took off 2 bases at V and 7 bases at J, with 5 bases between the two ends. The CDR3: CASSDGIGYTF. CDR3 DNA: TGTGCCAGCAGTGACGGGATTGGCTACACCTTC.

The rearrangement uses TRBV10-3 and TRBJ1-5, with D maybe TRBD1 (6 bases). CDR1 and CDR2 from the germline V gene are ENHRY and SYGVKD. This CDR3 is 13 amino acids long. The V end was cut by 3 bases, the J end by 9 bases, with 12 bases between. The CDR3 region is CAISERGDRPQHF. The CDR3 DNA reads TGTGCCATCAGTGAAAGGGGGGACCGGCCCCAGCATTTT.

This chain uses TRBV19 with TRBJ1-1, with 10 bases that match TRBD1. V lost 5 bases, J lost 2 bases, and 5 bases stayed unmatched. Germline CDR1 LNHDA, CDR2 SQIVND (reference sequence). This CDR3 has 15 residues. This chain's CDR3 is CASSSRQGANTEAFF. CDR3 bases: TGTGCCAGTAGTTCCAGACAGGGGGCTAACACTGAAGCTTTCTTT. Supplemented by reference TRBV19 and TRBJ1-1, the full variable domain reads DGGITQSPKYLFRKEGQNVTLSCEQNLNHDAMYWYRQDPGQGLRLIYYSQIVNDFQKGDIAEGYSVSREKKESFPLTVTSAQKNPTAFYLCASSSRQGANTEAFFGQGTRLTVV.

This clonotype came up many times. The chain links TRBV7-2 to TRBJ2-1, with D tentatively TRBD2 (6 bases). Per the germline V gene, CDR1 is SGHTA and CDR2 is FQGNSA. V shed 5 bases and J shed 4 bases, with 15 bases lying between them. CDR3 size: 15 residues. The CDR3 DNA reads as TGTGCCAGCAGCCCGACGGGACTCGGTTACAATGAGCAGTTCTTC. Translated: CASSPTGLGYNEQFF.

The chain carries TRBV7-2 and TRBJ1-1; possibly TRBD1 for D (6 bases). The germline V gene has CDR1 SGHTA and CDR2 FQGNSA. V lost 7 bases and J lost 3, with 12 bases in between. The CDR3 is 13 residues long. The CDR3: CASTHRADTEAFF. The CDR3 coding sequence is TGTGCCAGCACCCACAGGGCAGACACTGAAGCTTTCTTT.

This clonotype was seen a handful of times. The chain recombines TRBV20-1 with TRBJ2-7; no firm D call. V was cut by 3 bases and J by 3 bases, with 18 bases left in between. The germline gives CDR1 DFQATT, CDR2 SNEGSKA (reference sequence). The CDR3 is 15 residues long. The CDR3 loop reads CSASNTRASNYEQYF. CDR3 coding DNA: TGCAGTGCTAGCAATACCCGGGCCTCTAACTACGAGCAGTACTTC.